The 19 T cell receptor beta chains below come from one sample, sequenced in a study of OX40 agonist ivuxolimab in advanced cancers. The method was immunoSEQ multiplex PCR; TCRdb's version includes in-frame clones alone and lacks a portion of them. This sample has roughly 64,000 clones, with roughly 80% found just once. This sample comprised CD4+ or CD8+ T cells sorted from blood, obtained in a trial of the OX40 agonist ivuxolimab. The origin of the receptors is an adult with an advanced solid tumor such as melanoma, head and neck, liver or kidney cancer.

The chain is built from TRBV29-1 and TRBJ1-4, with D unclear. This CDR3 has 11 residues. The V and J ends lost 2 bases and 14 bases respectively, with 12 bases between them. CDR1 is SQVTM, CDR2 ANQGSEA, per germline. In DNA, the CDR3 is TGCAGCGTTGAAACGGGATTCGATCTGTTTTTT. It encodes CSVETGFDLFF.

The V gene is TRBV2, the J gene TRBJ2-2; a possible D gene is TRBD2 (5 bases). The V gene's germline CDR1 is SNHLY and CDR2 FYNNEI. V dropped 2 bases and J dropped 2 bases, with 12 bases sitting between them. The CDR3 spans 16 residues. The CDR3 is CASSEFGVKNTGELFF. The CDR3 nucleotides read TGTGCCAGCAGTGAATTCGGGGTTAAAAACACCGGGGAGCTGTTTTTT. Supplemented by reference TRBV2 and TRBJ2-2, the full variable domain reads EPEVTQTPSHQVTQMGQEVILRCVPISNHLYFYWYRQILGQKVEFLVSFYNNEISEKSEIFDDQFSVERPDGSNFTLKIRSTKLEDSAMYFCASSEFGVKNTGELFFGEGSRLTVL.

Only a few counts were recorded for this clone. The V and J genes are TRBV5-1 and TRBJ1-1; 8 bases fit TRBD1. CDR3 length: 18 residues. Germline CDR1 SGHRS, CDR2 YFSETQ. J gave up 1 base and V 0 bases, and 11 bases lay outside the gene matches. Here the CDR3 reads CASSLAGRGQGWNTEAFF. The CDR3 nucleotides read TGCGCCAGCAGCTTGGCCGGCAGGGGGCAAGGGTGGAACACTGAAGCTTTCTTT.

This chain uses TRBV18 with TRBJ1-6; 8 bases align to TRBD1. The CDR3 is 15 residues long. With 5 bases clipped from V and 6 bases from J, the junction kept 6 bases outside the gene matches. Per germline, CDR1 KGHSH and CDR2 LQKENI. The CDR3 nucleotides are TGTGCCAGCTCATTACAGGGGGACGCTAATTCACCCCTCCACTTT. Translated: CASSLQGDANSPLHF.

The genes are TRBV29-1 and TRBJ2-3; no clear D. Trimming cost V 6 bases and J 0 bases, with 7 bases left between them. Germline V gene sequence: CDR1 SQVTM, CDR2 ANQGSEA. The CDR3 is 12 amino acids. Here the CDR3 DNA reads TGCAGCGTCACTAATAGCACAGATACGCAGTATTTT. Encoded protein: CSVTNSTDTQYF.

CDR3 sequence reads: CASSVRRDQPQHF. CDR3 nucleotides: TGTGCCAGCAGTGTCCGGAGAGACCAGCCCCAGCATTTT. V gene TRBV6-1 combines with J gene TRBJ1-5, with D unresolved. Germline CDR1 and CDR2: MNHNS and SASEGT. Trimming took 4 bases from V and 7 from J, leaving 11 bases between them. The CDR3 spans 13 residues.

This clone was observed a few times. DNA of the CDR3: TGTGCCACGGCCACAGTGAACACTGAAGCTTTCTTT. Translation: CATATVNTEAFF. The chain has TRBV7-9 and TRBJ1-1; D remains unclear. This CDR3 is 12 amino acids long. Trimming stripped 10 bases from V and 0 bases from J, with 9 bases between. Germline V gene data show CDR1 as SEHNR and CDR2 as FQNEAQ (reference sequence).

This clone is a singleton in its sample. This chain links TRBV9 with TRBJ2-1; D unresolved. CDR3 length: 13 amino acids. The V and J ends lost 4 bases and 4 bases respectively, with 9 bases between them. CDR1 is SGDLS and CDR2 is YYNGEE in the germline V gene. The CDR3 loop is CASSPDVYNEQFF. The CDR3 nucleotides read TGTGCCAGCAGCCCCGACGTTTACAATGAGCAGTTCTTC.

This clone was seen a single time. The CDR3: CSVPGLAGVGAKNIQYF. CDR3 DNA: TGCAGCGTACCGGGACTAGCGGGAGTCGGAGCCAAAAACATTCAGTACTTC. The chain recombines TRBV29-1 with TRBJ2-4, with TRBD2 matching 14 bases. CDR3 size: 17 residues. Germline values: CDR1 SQVTM, CDR2 ANQGSEA. V gave up 6 bases and J gave up 0 bases; unmatched junction bases: 7.

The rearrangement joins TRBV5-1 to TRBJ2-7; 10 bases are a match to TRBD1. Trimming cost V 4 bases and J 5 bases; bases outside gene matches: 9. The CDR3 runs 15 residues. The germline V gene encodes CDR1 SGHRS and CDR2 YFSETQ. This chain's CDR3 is CASSDPTGGGNEQYF. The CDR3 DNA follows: TGCGCCAGCAGCGACCCGACAGGGGGCGGCAACGAGCAGTACTTC. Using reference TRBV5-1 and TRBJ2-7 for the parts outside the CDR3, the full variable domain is KAGVTQTPRYLIKTRGQQVTLSCSPISGHRSVSWYQQTPGQGLQFLFEYFSETQRNKGNFPGRFSGRQFSNSRSEMNVSTLELGDSALYLCASSDPTGGGNEQYFGPGTRLTVT.

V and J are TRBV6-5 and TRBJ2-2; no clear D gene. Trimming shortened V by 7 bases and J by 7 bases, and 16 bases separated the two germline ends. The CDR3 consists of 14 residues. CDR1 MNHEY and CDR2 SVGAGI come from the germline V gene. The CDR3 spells CASKGIRRNGELFF. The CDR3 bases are TGTGCCAGCAAGGGTATCCGGCGAAACGGGGAGCTGTTTTTT.

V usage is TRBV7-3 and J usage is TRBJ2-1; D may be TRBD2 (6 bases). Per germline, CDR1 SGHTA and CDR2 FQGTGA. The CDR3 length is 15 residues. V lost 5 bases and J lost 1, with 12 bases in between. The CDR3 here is CASSPGSVSYNEQFF. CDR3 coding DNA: TGTGCCAGCAGCCCCGGGAGTGTATCCTACAATGAGCAGTTCTTC.

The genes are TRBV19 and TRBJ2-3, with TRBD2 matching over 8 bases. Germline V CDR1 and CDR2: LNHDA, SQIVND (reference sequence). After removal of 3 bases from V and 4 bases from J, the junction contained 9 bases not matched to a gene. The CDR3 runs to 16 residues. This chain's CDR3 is CASSISGGPVADTQYF. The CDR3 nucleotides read TGTGCCAGTAGTATTTCGGGGGGGCCAGTTGCAGATACGCAGTATTTT.

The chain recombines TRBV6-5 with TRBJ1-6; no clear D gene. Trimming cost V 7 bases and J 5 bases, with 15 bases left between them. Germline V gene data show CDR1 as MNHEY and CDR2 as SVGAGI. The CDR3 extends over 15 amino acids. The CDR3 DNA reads TGTGCCAGCACCCTAAAGACCGGCGATAATTCACCCCTCCACTTT. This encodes CASTLKTGDNSPLHF.

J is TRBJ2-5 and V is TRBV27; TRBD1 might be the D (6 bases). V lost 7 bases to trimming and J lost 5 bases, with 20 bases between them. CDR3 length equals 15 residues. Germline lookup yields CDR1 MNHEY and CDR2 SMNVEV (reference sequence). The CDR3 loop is CASKGRGQGYETQYF. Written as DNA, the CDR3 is TGTGCCAGCAAAGGTCGAGGGCAGGGGTACGAGACCCAGTACTTC.

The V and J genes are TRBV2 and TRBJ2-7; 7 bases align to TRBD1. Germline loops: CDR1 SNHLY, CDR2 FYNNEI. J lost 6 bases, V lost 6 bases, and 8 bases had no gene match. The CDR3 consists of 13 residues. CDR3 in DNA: TGTGCCAGCAGGATGACAGGGCATAGCGAGCAGTACTTC. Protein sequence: CASRMTGHSEQYF.

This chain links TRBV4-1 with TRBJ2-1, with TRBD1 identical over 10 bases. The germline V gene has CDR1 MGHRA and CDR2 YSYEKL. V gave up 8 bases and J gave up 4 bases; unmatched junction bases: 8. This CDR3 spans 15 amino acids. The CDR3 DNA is TGCGCCAGCCCGACCCCGGGACAGGGGTACAATGAGCAGTTCTTC. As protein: CASPTPGQGYNEQFF.

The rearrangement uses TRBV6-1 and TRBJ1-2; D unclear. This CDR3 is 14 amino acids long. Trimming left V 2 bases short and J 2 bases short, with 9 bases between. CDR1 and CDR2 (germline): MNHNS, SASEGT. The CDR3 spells CASSESISNYGYTF. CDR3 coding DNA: TGTGCCAGCAGTGAATCAATTTCGAACTATGGCTACACCTTC.

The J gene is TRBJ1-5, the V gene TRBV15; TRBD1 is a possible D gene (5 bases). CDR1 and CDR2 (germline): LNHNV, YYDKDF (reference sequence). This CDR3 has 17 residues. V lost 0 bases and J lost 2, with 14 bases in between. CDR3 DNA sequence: TGTGCCACCAGCAGAGATTATGCAGGGCGAGGCAATCAGCCCCAGCATTTT. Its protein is CATSRDYAGRGNQPQHF. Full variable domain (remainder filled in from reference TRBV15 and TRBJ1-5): DAMVIQNPRYQVTQFGKPVTLSCSQTLNHNVMYWYQQKSSQAPKLLFHYYDKDFNNEADTPDNFQSRRPNTSFCFLDIRSPGLGDTAMYLCATSRDYAGRGNQPQHFGDGTRLSIL.